The sequence of this TCR beta chain was determined in a study of blood T cell repertoires in COVID-19. At the level of the study: COVID-19 samples from acute and convalescent phases originated in the United States, Italy and Spain. T cells, B-cell-depleted T cells, or PBMCs supplied cDNA or gDNA.

The CDR3 consists of 15 residues. V lost 3 bases and J lost 5; bases outside the gene matches: 7. Germline V gene lookup returns CDR1 MNHEY and CDR2 SMNVEV (reference sequence). In the original processing: Quantification of nucleated cells was approximated via reference gene primer amplification. Assay: immunoSEQ multiplex PCR; the TCRdb copy retains only in-frame clones and omits some. V and J calls and clone size are as listed in that table; D and trimming were resolved from the DNA. The sample has 90,000 to 110,000 clones, about 90% seen once; the top ten hold 1.1%. The chain has TRBV27 and TRBJ1-5; 7 bases agree with TRBD1. The receptor was isolated from a human donor in a cohort sampled during active COVID-19. The sample consisted of peripheral blood. This chain's CDR3 is CASSFRRGQDQPQHF. In DNA, the CDR3 is TGTGCCAGCAGTTTTAGGAGGGGGCAAGATCAGCCCCAGCATTTT.